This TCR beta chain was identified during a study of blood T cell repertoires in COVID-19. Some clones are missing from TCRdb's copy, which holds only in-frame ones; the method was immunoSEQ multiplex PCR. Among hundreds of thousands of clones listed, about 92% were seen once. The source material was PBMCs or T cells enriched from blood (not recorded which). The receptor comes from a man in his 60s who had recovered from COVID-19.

The CDR3 DNA follows: TGTGCCAGCAGACCCGGAGGGGCCACGGCGAACACTGAAGCTTTCTTT. This codes for CASRPGGATANTEAFF. The chain has TRBV5-4 and TRBJ1-1, with a weak D call TRBD1 (5 bases). V shed 5 bases and J shed 1 base, with 18 bases lying between them. CDR3 length: 16 amino acids. Germline V gene data show CDR1 as SGHNT and CDR2 as YYREEE (reference sequence). The full variable domain, in which reference TRBV5-4 and TRBJ1-1 provide the parts outside the CDR3, is ETGVTQSPTHLIKTRGQQVTLRCSSQSGHNTVSWYQQALGQGPQFIFQYYREEENGRGNFPPRFSGLQFPNYSSELNVNALELDDSALYLCASRPGGATANTEAFFGQGTRLTVV.